This is a list of T cell receptor beta chains from one sample in a study of shared clonotypes between healthy human individuals. Data came from immunoSEQ multiplex PCR; TCRdb stores just in-frame clones and leaves some out. Of some 980,000 clones in the sample, more than 75% are singletons; the top ten hold approximately 1.5%. Source material: memory CD4+ T cells sorted from blood. Receptor source: a man aged 18 to 35 in good health. Both conserved end residues are part of each CDR3. The order of the fields is V gene, clone size, J gene, D gene, CDR3 protein, CDR3 DNA. The D gene is left open where the match is weak. Where a row states a size, it is once, few, many or the class of an expanded clone; other rows omit it.

TRBV9	.	TRBJ1-2	TRBD1	CASSVGTGNRYGYTF	TGTGCCAGCAGCGTGGGGACAGGGAATAGATATGGCTACACCTTC
TRBV28	few	TRBJ2-7	.	CASSREVKSSYEQYF	TGTGCCAGCAGTCGCGAGGTGAAGAGCTCCTACGAGCAGTACTTC
TRBV27	.	TRBJ2-7	TRBD1	CASSYYSGQVQYF	TGTGCCAGCAGTTACTACTCCGGACAGGTACAGTACTTC
TRBV2	.	TRBJ2-5	.	CASSGEGRTQYF	TGTGCCAGCAGTGGAGAGGGGAGAACCCAGTACTTC
TRBV30	.	TRBJ2-3	TRBD1	CAWSLGTDTDTQYF	TGTGCCTGGAGTTTAGGGACAGACACAGATACGCAGTATTTT
TRBV27	.	TRBJ1-1	.	CASSYWVVNTEAFF	TGTGCCAGCAGTTATTGGGTGGTGAACACTGAAGCTTTCTTT
TRBV7-2	.	TRBJ2-5	.	CASSSSLRETQYF	TGTGCCAGCAGCTCGTCCCTACGGGAGACCCAGTACTTC
TRBV7-2	.	TRBJ2-7	.	CASRRSRTATYEQYF	TGTGCCAGTAGACGATCCAGGACAGCGACCTACGAGCAGTACTTC
TRBV29-1	.	TRBJ2-7	TRBD1	CSVEEISGGIGEQYF	TGCAGCGTTGAAGAAATTTCAGGGGGTATCGGCGAGCAGTACTTC
TRBV5-1	.	TRBJ2-3	TRBD1	CASSLSGGSDSQYF	TGCGCCAGCAGCTTGTCAGGGGGCAGCGATTCGCAGTATTTT
TRBV9	.	TRBJ2-1	.	CASSEQGVPGNEQFF	TGTGCCAGCAGCGAACAGGGAGTCCCAGGTAATGAGCAGTTCTTC
TRBV5-1	.	TRBJ2-7	TRBD1	CASSLTGDLREQYF	TGCGCCAGCAGCTTGACAGGGGATCTCCGCGAGCAGTACTTC
TRBV5-7	.	TRBJ2-3	TRBD2	CASSIGTSGTSTDTQYF	TGTGCCAGCAGCATTGGGACTAGCGGGACTAGCACAGATACGCAGTATTTT
TRBV7-9	.	TRBJ2-3	.	CASSSPGHTATDTQYF	TGTGCCAGCAGCTCGCCCGGACATACCGCCACAGATACGCAGTATTTT
TRBV7-2	once	TRBJ2-5	TRBD2	CASHGTSGLMVGEKTQYF	TGTGCCAGCCACGGGACTAGCGGGCTTATGGTTGGTGAAAAGACCCAGTACTTC
TRBV18	.	TRBJ2-3	TRBD1	CASSPQRGQGNTDTQYF	TGTGCCAGCTCACCACAGAGGGGACAGGGAAACACAGATACGCAGTATTTT
TRBV23-1	.	TRBJ1-3	.	CASPFSGGNTIYF	TGCGCCAGCCCCTTTTCAGGGGGAAACACCATATATTTT
TRBV29-1	.	TRBJ2-1	TRBD2	CSVGLAGGNNEQFF	TGCAGCGTTGGACTAGCGGGAGGGAACAATGAGCAGTTCTTC
TRBV29-1	.	TRBJ2-2	.	CSATAGENTGELFF	TGCAGCGCCACCGCAGGGGAGAACACCGGGGAGCTGTTTTTT
TRBV6-6	.	TRBJ2-3	.	CASSGTSDTQYF	TGTGCCAGCAGTGGGACCTCAGATACGCAGTATTTT
TRBV27	.	TRBJ1-2	.	CASVAAGGYGYTF	TGTGCCAGCGTCGCGGCAGGAGGCTATGGCTACACCTTC
TRBV18	.	TRBJ1-2	TRBD1	CASSLRDRTSPLYTF	TGTGCCAGCTCCCTCAGGGACAGGACTTCTCCCCTCTACACCTTC
TRBV28	.	TRBJ1-1	TRBD1	CASSEGEGAPGRTEAFF	TGTGCCAGCAGTGAGGGTGAGGGGGCGCCCGGTCGGACTGAAGCTTTCTTT
TRBV19	.	TRBJ2-3	.	CASSLGLSAASTDTQYF	TGTGCCAGTAGTCTAGGGCTCAGCGCAGCGAGCACAGATACGCAGTATTTT
TRBV6-1	.	TRBJ2-6	.	CASSEGTTGANVLTF	TGTGCCAGCAGTGAAGGAACAACTGGGGCCAACGTCCTGACTTTC
TRBV19	once	TRBJ1-5	.	CASSIGWDQPQHF	TGTGCCAGTAGTATCGGATGGGATCAGCCCCAGCATTTT
TRBV15	once	TRBJ1-6	.	CATSRDLYNSPLHF	TGTGCCACCAGCAGAGATCTGTATAATTCACCCCTCCACTTT
TRBV6-1	.	TRBJ2-1	TRBD2	CASSEWEGGEQFF	TGTGCCAGCAGTGAATGGGAGGGAGGTGAGCAGTTCTTC
TRBV9	.	TRBJ1-3	.	CASSVGGTGNTIYF	TGTGCCAGCAGCGTAGGGGGAACGGGAAACACCATATATTTT
TRBV5-6	.	TRBJ1-2	.	CASSPPGGYGYTF	TGTGCCAGCAGCCCCCCCGGCGGCTATGGCTACACCTTC
TRBV10-1	.	TRBJ2-7	.	CASSESPTYEQYF	TGCGCCAGCAGTGAAAGTCCAACCTACGAGCAGTACTTC
TRBV7-9	few	TRBJ2-3	.	CASSLVASRDTQYF	TGTGCCAGCAGCTTAGTTGCTAGCCGGGATACGCAGTATTTT
TRBV19	.	TRBJ1-1	TRBD1	CASSTGGAWTEAFF	TGTGCCAGTAGCACAGGGGGCGCATGGACTGAAGCTTTCTTT
TRBV10-1	.	TRBJ2-7	TRBD1	CASSESGQGARQYF	TGCGCCAGCAGTGAGTCTGGACAGGGGGCAAGGCAGTACTTC
TRBV6-6	.	TRBJ1-4	TRBD1	CASGSGTGWEKLFF	TGTGCCAGCGGTTCCGGGACAGGGTGGGAAAAACTGTTTTTT
TRBV6-6	.	TRBJ2-7	.	CASSRDRSYEQYF	TGTGCCAGCAGTAGGGACCGATCCTACGAGCAGTACTTC
TRBV10-3	.	TRBJ2-1	TRBD2	CATLADSYNEQFF	TGTGCCACCCTAGCGGATTCCTACAATGAGCAGTTCTTC